This T cell receptor beta chain was captured in a study of shared clonotypes between healthy human individuals (TCRdb year 2020). General notes on the study: Two women and a few men aged 18 to 49 years were included in the cohort. Per donor, three plates each were used for CD4 naive and CD4 memory, two for CD8 naive, and one for CD8 memory. To estimate repertoire size and how much clonotype sharing occurs between individuals, the study deeply sequenced the blood TCR repertoires of several healthy adults. Different laboratories and diverse techniques were used to prepare libraries and sequence TCR repertoires, to increase sequencing depth and limit assay-specific biases. Per donor, leukapheresis produced somewhere between about 0.94 and 9.5 billion PBMCs. General conclusions and limits of the study: Pairwise subsampling led to the expectation that sequencing depth would affect the degree of clonotype sharing among donors. Compared with non-shared clonotypes, the clonotypes found in all four sorted-subset donors had higher generation probabilities. The small number of donors limited the genetic and exposure-history diversity represented. Incomplete sequencing was indicated by rarefaction of sorted-subset datasets, despite the large sequencing depth. Only blood was sampled, and tissue TCR repertoires likely differ from those in blood. Naive subsets generally had larger estimated clonotype richness than memory subsets did. Sharing across a handful of donors was observed for approximately 5% of naive CD4, 3% to 4% of naive CD8, 2% to 2.5% of memory CD4, and 0.4% of memory CD8 clonotypes.

Of note for this clone: The antigen it recognizes is unknown. Qualities for individual bases were not recorded, and no much larger clone is one base off.

The donors were healthy, HIV-negative adults who had no recently reported acute infections or vaccinations. Every donor was a Caucasian adult residing in Nashville, Tennessee, USA. CD4+ T cells were enriched through magnetic negative selection, after which naive cells were positively selected on CD45RA and the remaining negative fraction served as the memory subset. After blood collection by leukapheresis, PBMCs were isolated using Ficoll-Histopaque density gradient centrifugation and then cryopreserved in the vapor phase of liquid nitrogen. Purity and quantity of every magnetically sorted T cell population were checked by analytical flow cytometry. Genomic DNA was isolated from each sorted fraction and quantified by UV absorbance on a Nanodrop 2000c. The CDR3 covers 14 residues, taking in both the cysteine and the phenylalanine. This entry keeps only the CDR3 DNA: 42 bases, framed from base 1. V is cut by 3 bases and J by 3 bases, and the space between the germline ends is 11 bases. CDR1 KGHSH and CDR2 LQKENI are derived from the germline V gene.

Using the deep immunoSEQ assay, multiplex PCR amplified TCR CDR3 regions from genomic DNA. Extracted genomic DNA from each cell subset was spread evenly across all wells of several immunoSEQ 96-well plates, with each plate serving as a replicate. For sorted subsets, 200 to 250 ng of genomic DNA, equivalent to some 33,000 T cell genomes, went into each replicate PCR. Purified libraries were quantified with a Qubit 3.0 fluorometer, sized on a Bioanalyzer 2100, and re-quantified with the KAPA Library Quantification kit. A separate single-read 150-cycle Illumina NextSeq 550 flow cell was used to sequence each immunoSEQ 96-well plate. Regarding the original processing steps: Because only junctional sequences without quality scores were contained in the immunoSEQ output, filtering matching that applied to full-length reads could not be performed. To assign V/J genes and CDR3, sequences were annotated against IMGT germline references using PyIR, a Python wrapper for IgBLAST v1.9. Reads were removed for weak V/J assignments (E-value above 1e-6), missing CDR3, stop codons, out-of-frame junctions, or ambiguous translated residues. V3J clonotypes were defined by identical inferred V gene, J gene, and CDR3 amino acid sequence. Percentage overlap between repertoires was calculated by dividing the number of shared unique clonotypes by the size of the smaller repertoire. Richness of each repertoire was evaluated using RTK rarefaction, the Chao1 estimator, and Recon v2.1 estimates of unobserved clonotypes. OLGA was used to compute generation probabilities for all TCRbeta clonotypes that the gDNA method yielded from a handful of donors. Not all clones reach the TCRdb copy of this immuneACCESS table, which keeps in-frame sequences only. Checked studies attribute under half of the gap to unresolved V genes and leave the rest unexplained. V, J and clone size reflect that table, while D and trimming were determined from the DNA. The sample table lists about 1.5 million clones, 95% to 99% of them with a count of one. Together, the top ten hold around 0.45% of the sample.

The V gene is TRBV18 and the J gene is TRBJ1-2; the D gene assignment is ambiguous. Sequencing was performed on naive CD4+ T cells sorted from blood. This specimen's cell subset or site label, interpreted: CD45RA+ positively selected. This TCR was recovered from a man between 25 and 39 years old in good health. The CDR3 region reads CASSPKIQDYGYTF. The nucleotide sequence reads TGTGCCAGCTCACCGAAGATACAAGACTATGGCTACACCTTC.